These 24 T cell receptor beta chains originate from one sample sequenced in a study of OX40 agonist ivuxolimab in advanced cancers. Repertoires were generated with immunoSEQ multiplex PCR, while TCRdb's copy carries only in-frame clones and drops some. The data hold under 70,000 clones, with 80% to 95% observed a single time. Sequences were derived from CD4+ or CD8+ T cells sorted from blood, sampled in a trial of the OX40 agonist ivuxolimab. The receptors here all came from an adult with an advanced solid tumor such as melanoma, head and neck, liver or kidney cancer.

This clone has just a few counts. The V and J genes are TRBV4-2 and TRBJ1-1, with 7 bases identical to TRBD1. V lost 0 bases and J lost 4; bases outside the gene matches: 5. The germline gives CDR1 LGHNA, CDR2 YNFKEQ. The CDR3 consists of 15 residues. CDR3 loop: CASSQETGLGTEAFF. The CDR3 DNA follows: TGTGCCAGCAGCCAAGAGACAGGGTTAGGCACTGAAGCTTTCTTT.

J is TRBJ2-7 and V is TRBV6-1, with 7 positions matching TRBD2. CDR3 length: 14 residues. With V trimmed by 5 bases and J by 2 bases, 6 bases remained unmatched. Germline loops: CDR1 MNHNS, CDR2 SASEGT. For the CDR3, the DNA is TGTGCCAGCAGTATCCGGGACTACACCTACGAGCAGTACTTC. Translation gives CASSIRDYTYEQYF.

The chain carries TRBV7-3 and TRBJ2-3; 13 nucleotides line up with TRBD2. The CDR3 is made up of 18 amino acids. The V and J ends lost 0 bases and 2 bases, in that order; junction bases with no gene match: 5. Germline V gene lookup returns CDR1 SGHTA and CDR2 FQGTGA. CDR3 DNA: TGTGCCAGCAGCTTAACTGGACTAGCGGGGGACCTCACAGATACGCAGTATTTT. This encodes CASSLTGLAGDLTDTQYF.

V usage is TRBV9 and J usage is TRBJ2-7; 12 nucleotides agree with TRBD2. This CDR3 is built from 14 residues. Germline CDR1 reads SGDLS; CDR2 reads YYNGEE. The trim removed 0 bases at V and 9 bases at J, leaving 4 bases unmatched. CDR3 sequence reads: CASSVATSGGPQYF. CDR3 DNA: TGTGCCAGCAGCGTAGCGACTAGCGGGGGCCCGCAGTACTTC.

The genes are TRBV4-3 and TRBJ1-6; 8 nucleotides match TRBD1. Unmatched junction bases numbered 11, after V lost 3 bases and J lost 7 bases. Germline CDR1 is LGHNA and CDR2 is YSLEER. The CDR3 covers 17 residues. CDR3: CASSQEKDRGGNSPLHF. CDR3 in DNA: TGCGCCAGCAGCCAGGAGAAAGACAGGGGAGGAAATTCACCCCTCCACTTT.

V gene TRBV5-1 combines with J gene TRBJ1-5; 9 positions match TRBD1. Germline V lookup: CDR1 SGHRS, CDR2 YFSETQ. The CDR3 has 15 amino acids. J was trimmed by 2 bases and V by 4 bases; bases with no gene match: 4. The CDR3 DNA reads TGCGCCAGCAGCATTACAGGGGGCGGCAATCAGCCCCAGCATTTT. Translated, it gives CASSITGGGNQPQHF. The full variable domain, with the rest looked up from reference TRBV5-1 and TRBJ1-5, is KAGVTQTPRYLIKTRGQQVTLSCSPISGHRSVSWYQQTPGQGLQFLFEYFSETQRNKGNFPGRFSGRQFSNSRSEMNVSTLELGDSALYLCASSITGGGNQPQHFGDGTRLSIL.

V and J are TRBV11-2 and TRBJ2-7; 8 bases align to TRBD1. The length of the CDR3 is 15 residues. The junction had 8 bases not matched to a gene; V was cut back by 4 bases and J by 3 bases. Germline CDR1 is SGHAT and CDR2 is FQNNGV. This CDR3 is CASSSRTGQFYEQYF. CDR3 bases: TGTGCCAGCAGCTCCCGGACAGGGCAGTTCTACGAGCAGTACTTC.

About this clone: Additional DNA sequences in this sample encode the identical CDR3. The gene calls are TRBV19 and TRBJ1-1; maybe TRBD1 (5 bases). Germline V gene data show CDR1 as LNHDA and CDR2 as SQIVND (reference sequence). The CDR3 is made up of 12 amino acids. Deletions cut 6 bases from V and 0 bases from J, with 5 bases between. The CDR3 coding sequence is TGTGCCAGTAGCAGGGTGAACACTGAAGCTTTCTTT. Encoded protein: CASSRVNTEAFF.

The chain recombines TRBV7-3 with TRBJ2-3; no clear D gene. The germline V gene encodes CDR1 SGHTA and CDR2 FQGTGA. This CDR3 region has 11 residues. Trimming pared 4 bases from V and 6 bases from J, leaving 5 bases between. CDR3 nucleotides: TGTGCCAGCAGCTACGGGGATACGCAGTATTTT. This sequence encodes CASSYGDTQYF.

The chain combines TRBV27 with TRBJ1-2; D may be TRBD1 (5 bases). Germline V gives CDR1 MNHEY, CDR2 SMNVEV (reference sequence). Trimming shortened V by 5 bases and J by 1 base, and 11 bases separated the two germline ends. The CDR3 has 14 residues. Here the CDR3 DNA reads TGTGCCAGCAGTCCCTCGGGGGGTAACTATGGCTACACCTTC. Translated, it gives CASSPSGGNYGYTF.

V usage is TRBV18 and J usage is TRBJ2-1, with 12 bases identical to TRBD2. Germline assignment: CDR1 KGHSH and CDR2 LQKENI. The CDR3 length is 19 residues. The V and J ends lost 3 bases and 5 bases, in that order; junction bases with no gene match: 14. The CDR3 coding sequence is TGTGCCAGCTCACCGACAGGGGTTGCTAGCGGGGGGGTCAACAATGAGCAGTTCTTC. Translated: CASSPTGVASGGVNNEQFF.

The rearrangement joins TRBV4-2 to TRBJ2-4, with TRBD2 matching over 10 bases. The CDR3 extends over 18 amino acids. V lost 3 bases and J lost 5; bases outside the gene matches: 13. Germline loops: CDR1 LGHNA, CDR2 YNFKEQ. CDR3 DNA sequence: TGTGCCAGCAGCCAGACCGGGACTAGCGCCCAACTAGAAAACATTCAGTACTTC. This encodes CASSQTGTSAQLENIQYF.

The rearrangement uses TRBV2 and TRBJ2-1; D ambiguous. The CDR3 extends over 12 amino acids. V was shortened by 2 bases and J by 5 bases, with 4 bases between the two germline ends. CDR1 SNHLY and CDR2 FYNNEI come from the germline V gene. The CDR3 DNA is TGTGCCAGCAGTGAATCTAACAATGAGCAGTTCTTC. Encoded protein: CASSESNNEQFF. The full variable domain, in which reference TRBV2 and TRBJ2-1 provide the parts outside the CDR3, is EPEVTQTPSHQVTQMGQEVILRCVPISNHLYFYWYRQILGQKVEFLVSFYNNEISEKSEIFDDQFSVERPDGSNFTLKIRSTKLEDSAMYFCASSESNNEQFFGPGTRLTVL.

The rearrangement links TRBV4-1 to TRBJ2-5, with D perhaps TRBD2 (6 bases). V shed 5 bases and J shed 10 bases, with 20 bases lying between them. The germline gives CDR1 MGHRA, CDR2 YSYEKL. CDR3 size: 14 residues. The CDR3 nucleotides are TGCGCCAGCAGCGGGCTCCCCCCTGGGGAGGACCAGTACTTC. Translating gives CASSGLPPGEDQYF.

V usage is TRBV6-1 and J usage is TRBJ1-5; no clear D gene. Trimming removed 6 bases from V and 6 bases from J, with 18 bases in between. Germline CDR1 and CDR2: MNHNS and SASEGT. This CDR3 contains 15 residues. Here the CDR3 reads CASRPTHDPPQPQHF. CDR3 nucleotide sequence: TGTGCCAGCAGGCCCACCCACGACCCCCCTCAGCCCCAGCATTTT.

The J gene is TRBJ1-4, the V gene TRBV14; D remains ambiguous. The CDR3 is 16 residues long. V shed 1 base and J shed 8 bases, with 17 bases lying between them. Germline V gives CDR1 SGHDN, CDR2 FVKESK. CDR3 amino acids: CASSQGYLGAGEKLFF. CDR3 nucleotides: TGTGCCAGCAGCCAAGGGTACTTGGGAGCCGGCGAAAAACTGTTTTTT.

V gene TRBV6-1 combines with J gene TRBJ2-1, with 9 positions matching TRBD1. The CDR3 consists of 14 residues. CDR1 and CDR2 from the germline V gene are MNHNS and SASEGT. V gave up 3 bases and J gave up 13 bases; unmatched junction bases: 10. DNA for the CDR3: TGTGCCAGCAGTGAGTTAGGGACAGGGATTCGACAGTTCTTC. This sequence encodes CASSELGTGIRQFF.

This clone was recorded only once. The chain couples TRBV6-5 to TRBJ1-2; the D gene is possibly TRBD1 (6 bases). CDR3 length: 15 residues. Trimming left V 0 bases short and J 5 bases short, with 13 bases between. Germline loops: CDR1 MNHEY, CDR2 SVGAGI. CDR3 protein: CASSYSAGTPYGYTF. Written as DNA, the CDR3 is TGTGCCAGCAGTTACTCTGCCGGGACACCATATGGCTACACCTTC.

The rearrangement joins TRBV7-4 to TRBJ1-1, with D unclear. The CDR3 totals 11 residues. Trimming cost V 3 bases and J 7 bases, with 6 bases left between them. The germline V gene has CDR1 SGHVT and CDR2 SQSDAQ. As DNA, the CDR3 is TGTGCCAGCAGCTTCTTAGTTGAAGCTTTCTTT. Translation gives CASSFLVEAFF.

The J gene is TRBJ2-2, the V gene TRBV6-4, with D perhaps matching TRBD1 (6 bases). The CDR3 consists of 15 residues. V was cut by 0 bases and J by 4 bases, with 9 bases left in between. Germline V gene sequence: CDR1 MRHNA, CDR2 SNTAGT. For the CDR3, the DNA is TGTGCCAGCAGTGACTCCACAGGGTCCACCGGGGAGCTGTTTTTT. Amino acid sequence: CASSDSTGSTGELFF.

The chain carries TRBV11-2 and TRBJ2-7; 11 bases are shared with TRBD2. The V gene end was trimmed by 1 base and the J gene end by 4 bases; junction bases not matched to a gene: 6. There are 16 residues in the CDR3. Germline CDR1 is SGHAT and CDR2 is FQNNGV. The CDR3 protein is CASSLGWGTSGYEQYF. CDR3 in DNA: TGTGCCAGCAGCTTAGGGTGGGGGACTAGCGGTTACGAGCAGTACTTC. Full variable domain (outside the CDR3, taken from reference TRBV11-2 and TRBJ2-7): EAGVAQSPRYKIIEKRQSVAFWCNPISGHATLYWYQQILGQGPKLLIQFQNNGVVDDSQLPKDRFSAERLKGVDSTLKIQPAKLEDSAVYLCASSLGWGTSGYEQYFGPGTRLTVT.

The J gene is TRBJ2-2, the V gene TRBV6-1; D is perhaps TRBD1 (6 bases). Per the germline V gene, CDR1 is MNHNS and CDR2 is SASEGT. The CDR3 loop spans 14 amino acids. With 3 bases removed from V and 3 bases from J, the gap between germline ends came to 8 bases. The CDR3 DNA sequence: TGTGCCAGCAGTGAGCAGGGGCACACCGGGGAGCTGTTTTTT. Amino acid sequence: CASSEQGHTGELFF.

This chain connects TRBV7-8 to TRBJ2-7; weak D call: TRBD2 (6 bases). Germline lookup yields CDR1 SGHVS and CDR2 FQNEAQ. Trimming cost V 5 bases and J 0 bases, with 20 bases left between them. The CDR3 extends over 17 amino acids. Here the CDR3 reads CASSDLVLGGDSYEQYF. The CDR3 DNA is TGTGCCAGCAGCGACCTGGTGCTGGGGGGAGACTCCTACGAGCAGTACTTC.

This chain uses TRBV7-9 with TRBJ2-7, with D maybe TRBD1 (6 bases). The CDR3 runs 14 residues. CDR1 SEHNR and CDR2 FQNEAQ come from the germline V gene (reference sequence). Trimming shortened V by 5 bases and J by 1 base, and 12 bases separated the two germline ends. CDR3 coding DNA: TGTGCCAGCAGCATGACAGGAAAGTCCTACGAGCAGTACTTC. This codes for CASSMTGKSYEQYF. Drawing the rest from reference TRBV7-9 and TRBJ2-7, the complete variable domain is DTGVSQNPRHKITKRGQNVTFRCDPISEHNRLYWYRQTLGQGPEFLTYFQNEAQLEKSRLLSDRFSAERPKGSFSTLEIQRTEQGDSAMYLCASSMTGKSYEQYFGPGTRLTVT.